The clone carrying this T cell receptor beta chain appeared a few times. The antigen remains unidentified. The germline V gene has CDR1 PRHDT and CDR2 FYEKMQ (reference sequence). After removal of 5 bases from V and 11 bases from J, the junction contained 16 bases not matched to a gene. This CDR3 contains 15 residues. TCR alpha and TCR beta cDNA libraries with sample barcodes and UMIs came from 5'RACE using constant-segment primers. TCRdb reprocessed the 5' RACE reads with MiXCR, giving one entry per CDR3 protein. The sample yields 190,000 or so distinct CDR3 sequences, 20% to 25% seen once. This sample was included in a study of T-cell memory formation after mild COVID-19. Overall study context: Across donors, TCR clusters were largely donor specific.

Study conclusions and caveats: Cross-reactive memory apparently joined, as some responding clones appeared in pre-infection memory. CD8+ contracting clones occupied EMRA, while CD4+ ones occupied mainly CM and EM.

This clonotype was sampled from an adult woman who had mild COVID-19 (a few samples of this study predate the infection). Cell type and time point are not known. The specimen was PBMCs or a T cell subset sorted from them (not recorded which). The chain recombines TRBV13 with TRBJ1-1; 8 bases fit TRBD1. The CDR3 sequence is CASSREGQGRLTAFF. CDR3 DNA: TGTGCCAGCAGCCGGGAAGGACAGGGAAGGTTGACGGCTTTCTTT.